The clone carrying this T cell receptor (beta chain) came up once. Other DNA sequences within the sample encode an identical CDR3. This record comes from a study of shared clonotypes between healthy human individuals. Background on the study: Per-donor plates numbered three CD4 naive, three CD4 memory, two CD8 naive and one CD8 memory.

The ends lost 1 base at V and 5 bases at J; junction bases unmatched: 5. The CDR3 loop spans 16 amino acids. Germline CDR1 is SGHAT and CDR2 is FQNNGV. A deep-level run was used for the assay. In the original processing: Junction-only immunoSEQ sequences carried no quality scores, so filtering differed. Produced via immunoSEQ multiplex PCR; TCRdb's table is partial and in-frame only. The V and J calls and clone size come from that table; D and trimming were worked out from the DNA. The repertoire consists of about 1 million clones, with more than 60% occurring once and the leading ten covering around 1.5%.

This clonotype was sampled from a man aged 18 to 30 in good health. The specimen sequenced was memory CD4+ T cells sorted from blood. Subset meaning: CD45RA-negative fraction. The chain is built from TRBV11-2 and TRBJ2-5, with 12 bases lining up with TRBD2. In DNA, the CDR3 is TGTGCCAGCAGCTTAGGGACTAGCGGGAATCGGGAGACCCAGTACTTC. Its translation: CASSLGTSGNRETQYF.